Presented here are 25 T cell receptor beta chains from one specimen sequenced in a study of blood T cell repertoires in COVID-19. Data came from immunoSEQ multiplex PCR; TCRdb stores just in-frame clones and leaves some out. The data show about 44,000 clones, with over 80% seen just once and over 1% held by the top ten. The specimen was peripheral blood. All receptors derive from a woman between 35 and 50 years old with acute or convalescent COVID-19.

J is TRBJ1-2 and V is TRBV7-3, with a weak D call TRBD1 (6 bases). This CDR3 comprises 16 residues. The germline gives CDR1 SGHTA, CDR2 FQGTGA. V lost 1 base and J lost 0, with 12 bases in between. CDR3 protein: CASSLMGRGANYGYTF. As DNA, the CDR3 is TGTGCCAGCAGCTTAATGGGCAGGGGAGCTAACTATGGCTACACCTTC.

This chain connects TRBV28 to TRBJ1-5, with 7 nucleotides matching TRBD1. After removal of 8 bases from V and 5 bases from J, the junction contained 9 bases not matched to a gene. The CDR3 contains 14 residues. CDR1 and CDR2 from the germline V gene are MDHEN and SYDVKM. The CDR3 loop reads CASRGQVPHQPQHF. Written as DNA, the CDR3 is TGTGCCAGCCGAGGACAGGTACCACATCAGCCCCAGCATTTT.

The chain couples TRBV7-8 to TRBJ1-5; unclear D gene. The V gene's germline CDR1 is SGHVS and CDR2 FQNEAQ. The CDR3 covers 15 residues. V lost 1 base, J lost 1 base, and 8 bases lay in between. The CDR3 region is CASSLVWASNQPQHF. In DNA form, the CDR3 reads TGTGCCAGCAGCTTAGTCTGGGCAAGCAATCAGCCCCAGCATTTT. The full variable domain, completed using reference TRBV7-8 and TRBJ1-5, is GAGVSQSPRYKVAKRGQDVALRCDPISGHVSLFWYQQALGQGPEFLTYFQNEAQLDKSGLPSDRFFAERPEGSVSTLKIQRTQQEDSAVYLCASSLVWASNQPQHFGDGTRLSIL.

There are a few counts of this clone. CDR3 DNA: TGTGCCTGGGGGACAGGGGACAATCAGCCCCAGCATTTT. Residues: CAWGTGDNQPQHF. The V and J genes are TRBV30 and TRBJ1-5; 10 bases line up with TRBD1. V lost 5 bases to trimming and J lost 3 bases; unmatched junction nucleotides: 1. From germline, CDR1 is GTSNPN and CDR2 SVGIG (reference sequence). This CDR3 spans 13 amino acids.

The V call is TRBV19, the J call TRBJ1-2, with TRBD1 matching 8 bases. This CDR3 is 18 amino acids long. Trimming took 6 bases from V and 4 from J; bases not matched to a gene: 19. Germline V gene sequence: CDR1 LNHDA, CDR2 SQIVND (reference sequence). The CDR3 loop reads CASSGARTGFRGVYGYTF. For the CDR3, the DNA is TGTGCCAGTAGCGGGGCGAGGACAGGGTTCCGAGGGGTCTATGGCTACACCTTC.

The rearrangement links TRBV7-2 to TRBJ1-6; D is ambiguous. Germline V lookup: CDR1 SGHTA, CDR2 FQGNSA. The CDR3 runs 15 residues. With 4 bases removed from V and 5 bases from J, the gap between germline ends came to 12 bases. The CDR3 bases are TGTGCCAGCAGCTCGATGGACGGGAATAATTCACCCCTCCACTTT. Translated: CASSSMDGNNSPLHF.

The chain joins TRBV6-5 to TRBJ2-6; D perhaps matches TRBD2 (5 bases). The length of the CDR3 is 15 residues. V gave up 2 bases and J gave up 0 bases, with 5 bases separating them. The germline CDR1 and CDR2 sequences are MNHEY and SVGAGI. CDR3: CASSYRDSGANVLTF. The CDR3, as DNA: TGTGCCAGCAGTTACCGGGACTCTGGGGCCAACGTCCTGACTTTC.

V is TRBV27 and J is TRBJ1-5; 9 nucleotides line up with TRBD1. V dropped 6 bases and J dropped 4; count of bases not matched to a gene: 4. CDR3 length equals 14 residues. Germline values: CDR1 MNHEY, CDR2 SMNVEV (reference sequence). The CDR3 is CASSHRGQNQPQHF. The CDR3 DNA follows: TGTGCCAGCAGCCACAGGGGGCAAAATCAGCCCCAGCATTTT.

To note about this clone: One end of the junction fails to match germline, which may point to a read error. The chain has TRBV25-1 and TRBJ2-7; weak D call: TRBD2 (6 bases). The CDR3 is 15 amino acids. CDR1 and CDR2 from the germline V gene are MGHDK and SYGVNS. In DNA form, the CDR3 reads TGTGCCAGCTCCAAACTAGGAGGGGACTCCCACGAGCAGTACTTC. It encodes CASSKLGGDSHEQYF.

The V call is TRBV6-5, the J call TRBJ1-1, with no clear D. Trimming took 8 bases from V and 0 from J, leaving 13 bases between them. This CDR3 spans 14 amino acids. CDR1 MNHEY and CDR2 SVGAGI come from the germline V gene. CDR3 in DNA: TGTGCCAGCGACGTGGGAGCCATGAACACTGAAGCTTTCTTT. Its translation: CASDVGAMNTEAFF.

The table lists this clone with a few counts. This chain uses TRBV7-3 with TRBJ1-2, with 7 nucleotides matching TRBD1. V was clipped by 5 bases and J by 8 bases; unmatched bases: 8. CDR3 length: 13 residues. In germline, CDR1 is SGHTA, CDR2 FQGTGA. The CDR3 sequence: CASSDPQGRGYTF. CDR3 coding DNA: TGTGCCAGCAGCGACCCACAGGGGCGCGGCTACACCTTC.

CDR3 coding DNA: TGCAGCGTTGTGGGAGACGTACAAAACTATGGCTACACCTTC. Protein sequence: CSVVGDVQNYGYTF. The chain joins TRBV29-1 to TRBJ1-2; D is unresolved. V lost 4 bases to trimming and J lost 2 bases, with 14 bases between them. The CDR3 contains 14 residues. Germline CDR1 SQVTM, CDR2 ANQGSEA.

V is TRBV5-4 and J is TRBJ1-1; 9 bases line up with TRBD1. CDR1 SGHNT and CDR2 YYREEE come from the germline V gene (reference sequence). The CDR3 is 14 residues long. V lost 5 bases, J lost 5 bases, and 7 bases stayed unmatched. The CDR3 is CASSQGQGTTEAFF. CDR3 nucleotide sequence: TGTGCCAGCAGTCAGGGACAGGGTACAACTGAAGCTTTCTTT.

The rearrangement uses TRBV25-1 and TRBJ1-2; no firm D call. The CDR3 has 12 residues. Germline V gene lookup returns CDR1 MGHDK and CDR2 SYGVNS. V dropped 2 bases and J dropped 2 bases, with 3 bases sitting between them. The CDR3 loop reads CASSEPNYGYTF. The CDR3 nucleotides are TGTGCCAGCAGTGAACCAAACTATGGCTACACCTTC.

The V gene is TRBV2, the J gene TRBJ1-1; 7 bases line up with TRBD1. CDR3 length equals 13 residues. Losses at the gene ends were 6 bases for V and 5 bases for J; bases not matched to a gene: 6. Looked up from germline, CDR1 is SNHLY and CDR2 is FYNNEI. CDR3 sequence (DNA): TGTGCCAGCAGAATAACAGGGGTGACTGAAGCTTTCTTT. Translation gives CASRITGVTEAFF.

The chain carries TRBV2 and TRBJ1-1, with D possibly being TRBD1 (5 bases). Trimming took off 5 bases at V and 4 bases at J, with 17 bases between the two ends. The germline V gene has CDR1 SNHLY and CDR2 FYNNEI. This CDR3 has 15 residues. In DNA, the CDR3 is TGTGCCAGCAGTCCCGGGACCTACGGGGGCACTGAAGCTTTCTTT. It specifies CASSPGTYGGTEAFF.

The rearrangement uses TRBV2 and TRBJ1-5; D remains ambiguous. Germline V lookup: CDR1 SNHLY, CDR2 FYNNEI. CDR3 length equals 15 residues. Trimming stripped 8 bases from V and 0 bases from J, with 14 bases between. CDR3 protein: CASSKGRDSNQPQHF. The DNA of the CDR3 is TGTGCCAGCTCAAAGGGCCGGGATAGCAATCAGCCCCAGCATTTT.

This clone was observed a few times. The CDR3 here is CASSLGGQTEAFF. CDR3 bases: TGTGCCAGCAGCTTGGGGGGGCAAACTGAAGCTTTCTTT. The V gene is TRBV11-3, the J gene TRBJ1-1, with a possible D match to TRBD1 (6 bases). The germline CDR1 and CDR2 sequences are SGHNT and YENEEA. This CDR3 contains 13 residues. Trimming cost V 3 bases and J 5 bases, with 10 bases left between them.

The CDR3 spells CASSAGTGGLYGYTF. CDR3 nucleotides: TGTGCCAGCAGTGCCGGGACAGGAGGTCTGTATGGCTACACCTTC. The chain is built from TRBV27 and TRBJ1-2; 8 nucleotides match TRBD1. V shed 5 bases and J 5 bases; nucleotides not matched to a gene: 10. Germline values: CDR1 MNHEY, CDR2 SMNVEV (reference sequence). The CDR3 has 15 residues.

The chain couples TRBV7-2 to TRBJ2-7, with 7 bases fitting TRBD1. Germline loops: CDR1 SGHTA, CDR2 FQGNSA. This CDR3 is built from 14 residues. The junction had 6 bases not matched to a gene; V was cut back by 5 bases and J by 2 bases. The CDR3, as DNA: TGTGCCAGCAGCCCAACGACAGGGACCTACGAGCAGTACTTC. It specifies CASSPTTGTYEQYF.

CDR3 sequence reads: CASSDGGSIYEQFF. CDR3 bases: TGTGCCAGCAGTGATGGGGGGAGTATCTATGAGCAGTTCTTC. The chain employs TRBV6-1 and TRBJ2-1, with D possibly being TRBD2 (6 bases). V dropped 3 bases and J dropped 8 bases, with 14 bases sitting between them. The CDR3 spans 14 residues. Germline V lookup: CDR1 MNHNS, CDR2 SASEGT.

The rearrangement joins TRBV28 to TRBJ1-2; the D is unclear. Trimming stripped 5 bases from V and 4 bases from J, with 17 bases between. The CDR3 covers 15 residues. Germline V gene sequence: CDR1 MDHEN, CDR2 SYDVKM. The CDR3 loop is CASSGYSGRGYGYTF. In DNA form, the CDR3 reads TGTGCCAGCAGTGGATATAGCGGGCGCGGCTATGGCTACACCTTC.

This clone was found a few times. One junction end does not reproduce the germline sequence, and a read error may be involved. J is TRBJ1-4 and V is TRBV7-7; the D gene is possibly TRBD1 (5 bases). Looked up from germline, CDR1 is SSHAT and CDR2 is FNYEAQ (reference sequence). This CDR3 has 15 residues. The CDR3 region is CASSRSPGGNEKLFF. CDR3 nucleotide sequence: TGTGCTAGCAGCCGTTCCCCCGGGGGGAATGAAAAACTGTTTTTT.

The chain recombines TRBV5-1 with TRBJ1-4, with a weak D call TRBD1 (5 bases). The CDR3 is 14 amino acids. Trimming removed 5 bases from V and 1 base from J, with 9 bases in between. Per germline, CDR1 SGHRS and CDR2 YFSETQ. The CDR3 DNA sequence: TGCGCCAGCAGAGGGGAGGTAACTAATGAAAAACTGTTTTTT. The encoded protein is CASRGEVTNEKLFF.

The J gene is TRBJ2-7, the V gene TRBV7-9; D gene unclear. Trimming cost V 4 bases and J 2 bases, with 12 bases left between them. The CDR3 spans 14 residues. Germline lookup yields CDR1 SEHNR and CDR2 FQNEAQ (reference sequence). The CDR3 DNA follows: TGTGCCAGCAGCTATATAGGCGGCACCTACGAGCAGTACTTC. Translation: CASSYIGGTYEQYF.